This T cell receptor beta chain came from a study of cytomegalovirus exposure and HLA in healthy donors. Whole-study context: Genotyping showed roughly 86% of 300 to 450 donors falling in the Caucasian-associated ancestry cluster.

With 60 Vbeta and 13 Jbeta primers, the PCR was carried out. Clones were read by immunoSEQ multiplex PCR, and TCRdb kept only the in-frame ones, dropping some. The data show 100,000 to 120,000 clones, around 78% seen once. General study findings and limits: Despite most TCR sequences being rare, some public TCRs occurred in many donors.

About this clone: Its antigen is unknown.

Sequencing used PBMCs. This TCR was recovered from a male donor in good health and CMV-seronegative.

CDR3 sequence (DNA): TGTGCCGGCCTCAGGACAGGGGCCAACTATGGCTACACCTTC. Protein product: CAGLRTGANYGYTF. V gene TRBV19 combines with J gene TRBJ1-2, with 9 bases that match TRBD1. CDR1 is LNHDA and CDR2 is SQIVND in the germline V gene (reference sequence). The ends lost 11 bases at V and 2 bases at J; junction bases unmatched: 9. CDR3 size: 14 residues.